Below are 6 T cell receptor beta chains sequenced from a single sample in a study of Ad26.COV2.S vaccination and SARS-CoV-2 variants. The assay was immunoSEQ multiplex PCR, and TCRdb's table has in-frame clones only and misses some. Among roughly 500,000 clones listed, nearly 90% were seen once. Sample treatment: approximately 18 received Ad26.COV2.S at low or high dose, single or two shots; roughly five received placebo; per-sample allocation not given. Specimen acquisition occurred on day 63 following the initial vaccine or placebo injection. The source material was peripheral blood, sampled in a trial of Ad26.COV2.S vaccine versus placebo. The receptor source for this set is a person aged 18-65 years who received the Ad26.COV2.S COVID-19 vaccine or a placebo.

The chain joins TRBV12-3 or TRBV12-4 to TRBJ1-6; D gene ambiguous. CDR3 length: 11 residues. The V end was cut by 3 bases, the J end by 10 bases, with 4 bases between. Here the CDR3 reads CASSFDSPLHF. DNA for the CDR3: TGTGCCAGCAGTTTCGACTCACCCCTCCACTTT.

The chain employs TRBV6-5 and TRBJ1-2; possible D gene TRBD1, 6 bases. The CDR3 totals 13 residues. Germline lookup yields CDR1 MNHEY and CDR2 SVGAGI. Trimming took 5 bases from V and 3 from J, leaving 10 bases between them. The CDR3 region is CASSQDSYYGYTF. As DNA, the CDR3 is TGTGCCAGCAGTCAGGACAGCTACTATGGCTACACCTTC.

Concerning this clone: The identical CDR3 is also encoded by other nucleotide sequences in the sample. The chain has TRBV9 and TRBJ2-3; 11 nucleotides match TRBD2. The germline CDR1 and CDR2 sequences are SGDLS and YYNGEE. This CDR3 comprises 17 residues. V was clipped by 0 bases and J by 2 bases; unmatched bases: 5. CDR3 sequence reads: CASSVGLAGGFTDTQYF. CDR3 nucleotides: TGTGCCAGCAGCGTAGGCCTAGCGGGGGGTTTCACAGATACGCAGTATTTT.

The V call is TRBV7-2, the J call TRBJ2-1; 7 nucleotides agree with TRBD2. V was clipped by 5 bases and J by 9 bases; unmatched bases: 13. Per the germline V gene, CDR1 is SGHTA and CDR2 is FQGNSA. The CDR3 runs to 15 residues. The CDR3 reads CASSPLGLVGSEQFF. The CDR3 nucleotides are TGTGCCAGCAGCCCTCTTGGACTAGTCGGCTCTGAGCAGTTCTTC.

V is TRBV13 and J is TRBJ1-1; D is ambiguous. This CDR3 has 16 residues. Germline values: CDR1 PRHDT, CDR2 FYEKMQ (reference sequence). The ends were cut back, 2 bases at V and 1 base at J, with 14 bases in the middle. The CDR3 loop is CASSLNPRTENTEAFF. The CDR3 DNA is TGTGCCAGCAGCTTAAACCCACGGACCGAGAACACTGAAGCTTTCTTT.

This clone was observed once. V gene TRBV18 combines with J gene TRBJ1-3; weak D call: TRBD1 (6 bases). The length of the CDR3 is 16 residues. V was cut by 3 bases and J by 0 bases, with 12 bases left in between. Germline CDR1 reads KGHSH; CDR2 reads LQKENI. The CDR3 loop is CASSPPGQSSGNTIYF. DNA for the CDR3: TGTGCCAGCTCACCTCCCGGACAGAGCTCTGGAAACACCATATATTTT. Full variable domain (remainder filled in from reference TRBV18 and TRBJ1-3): NAGVMQNPRHLVRRRGQEARLRCSPMKGHSHVYWYRQLPEEGLKFMVYLQKENIIDESGMPKERFSAEFPKEGPSILRIQQVVRGDSAAYFCASSPPGQSSGNTIYFGEGSWLTVV.